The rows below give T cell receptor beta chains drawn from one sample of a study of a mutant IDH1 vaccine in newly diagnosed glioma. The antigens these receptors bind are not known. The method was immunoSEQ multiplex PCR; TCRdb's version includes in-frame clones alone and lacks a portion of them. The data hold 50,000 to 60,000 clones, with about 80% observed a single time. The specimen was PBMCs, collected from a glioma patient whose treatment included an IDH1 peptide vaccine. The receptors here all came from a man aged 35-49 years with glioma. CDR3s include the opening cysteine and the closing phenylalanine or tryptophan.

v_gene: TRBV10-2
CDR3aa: CASSERPNRGAPEAFF

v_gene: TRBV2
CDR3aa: CASSGSGAAGNQPQHF

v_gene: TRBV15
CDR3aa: CATSRGLSGYTF

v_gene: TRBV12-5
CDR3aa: CASGSGQGSSGGNTIYF

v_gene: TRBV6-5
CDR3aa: CASSYLGGTGELFF

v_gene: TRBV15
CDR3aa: CATSRAGGVMGTQYF

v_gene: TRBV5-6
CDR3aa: CASSWGSSGANVLTF

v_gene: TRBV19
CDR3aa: CASSTGGTGEKLFF

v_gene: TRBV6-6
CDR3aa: CASRWGGRDTEAFF

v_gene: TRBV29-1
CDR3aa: CSGTPSGGNTEAFF

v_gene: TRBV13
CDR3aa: CASSLERGGGELFF

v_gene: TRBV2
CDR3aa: CASGKGLMNTEAFF

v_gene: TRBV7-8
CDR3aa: CASSKTLGATDTQYF

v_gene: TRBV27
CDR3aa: CASSRITGLLQNTGELFF

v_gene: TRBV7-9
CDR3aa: CASSPAGGGYNEQFF

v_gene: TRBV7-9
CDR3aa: CASSRTGIEKLFF

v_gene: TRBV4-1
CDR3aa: CASSERGLAGGELFF

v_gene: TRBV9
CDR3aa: CACLGTNYGYTF

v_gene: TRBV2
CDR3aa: CASRTERGSYEQYF

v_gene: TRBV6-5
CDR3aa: CASSYSRLGYGYTF

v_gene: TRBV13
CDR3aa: CASSLGIEAFF

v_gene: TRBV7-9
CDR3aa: CASSSWTGNSYEQYF

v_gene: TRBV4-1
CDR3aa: CASSQLGGAVMNTEAFF

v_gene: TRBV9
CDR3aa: CASSTGQINEKLFF

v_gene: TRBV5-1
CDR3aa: CASGAGGPLREQYF

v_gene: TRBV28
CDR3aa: CATLSYEQYF

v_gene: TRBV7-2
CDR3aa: CASSLVTVGQPQHF

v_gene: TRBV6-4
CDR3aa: CASSEGTGGEETQYF

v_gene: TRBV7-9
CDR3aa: CASSLGAGCEKLFF

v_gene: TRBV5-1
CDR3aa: CASSQGRPVAPHQPQHF

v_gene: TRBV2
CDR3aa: CASSVVEGGSEGYETQYF

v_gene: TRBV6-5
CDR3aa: CASSYSTGVYNEQFF

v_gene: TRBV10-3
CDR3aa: CAIGPGTEAFF

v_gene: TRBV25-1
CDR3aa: CASSVPGLETQYF

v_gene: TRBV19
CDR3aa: CASSAGIRQPQHF

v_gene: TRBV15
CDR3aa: CATSTTAGSGMNTEAFF

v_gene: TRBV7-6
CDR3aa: CASSHGQGASYEQYF

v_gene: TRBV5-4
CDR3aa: CASSRNSGGTNTGELFF

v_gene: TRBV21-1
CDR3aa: CASSGRTSFNTEAFF

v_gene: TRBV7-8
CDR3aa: CASSLLGIVRGTGELFF

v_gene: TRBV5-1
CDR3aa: CASSSGPGVRAEAFF

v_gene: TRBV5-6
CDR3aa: CASSLGTGNSPLHF

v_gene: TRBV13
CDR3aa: CASSLAAVYNSPLHF

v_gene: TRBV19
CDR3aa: CASMGQETQYF

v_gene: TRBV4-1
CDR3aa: CASSQDRGQANYEQYF

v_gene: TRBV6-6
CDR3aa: CASSYRDNKLFF

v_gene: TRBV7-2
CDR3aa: CASSLGQGDGYTF

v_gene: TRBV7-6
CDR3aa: CASSLVQETQYF

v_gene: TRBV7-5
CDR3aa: CARSPQDGSSYEQYF

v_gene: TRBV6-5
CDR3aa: CAGVTRSTDTQYF

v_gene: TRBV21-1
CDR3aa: CASSIPGFTSGNTEAFF